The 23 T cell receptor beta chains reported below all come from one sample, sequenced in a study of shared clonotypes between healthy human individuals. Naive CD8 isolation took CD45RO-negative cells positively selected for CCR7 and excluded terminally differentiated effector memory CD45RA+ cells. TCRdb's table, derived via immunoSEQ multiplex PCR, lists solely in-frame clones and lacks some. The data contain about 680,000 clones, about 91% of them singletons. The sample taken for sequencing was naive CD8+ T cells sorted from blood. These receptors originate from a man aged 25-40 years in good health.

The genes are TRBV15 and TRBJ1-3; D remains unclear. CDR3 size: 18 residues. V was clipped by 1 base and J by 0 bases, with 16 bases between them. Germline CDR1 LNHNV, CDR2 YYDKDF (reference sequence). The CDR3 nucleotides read TGTGCCACCAGCAGAGGGTGGTTTGAGGGCCGCTCTGGAAACACCATATATTTT. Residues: CATSRGWFEGRSGNTIYF.

CDR3 protein: CASSHRAASTDTQYF. DNA for the CDR3: TGTGCCAGCAGCCACAGAGCAGCTAGCACAGATACGCAGTATTTT. This sequence joins TRBV5-4 and TRBJ2-3; D gene unclear. V lost 4 bases and J lost 0, with 12 bases in between. This CDR3 comprises 15 residues. Germline CDR1 SGHNT, CDR2 YYREEE (reference sequence).

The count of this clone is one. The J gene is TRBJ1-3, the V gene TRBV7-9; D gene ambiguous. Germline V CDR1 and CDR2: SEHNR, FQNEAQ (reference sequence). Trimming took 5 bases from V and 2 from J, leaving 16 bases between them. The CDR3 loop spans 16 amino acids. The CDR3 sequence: CASSPRRATAGNTIYF. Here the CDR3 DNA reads TGTGCCAGCAGCCCGCGGCGGGCGACGGCTGGAAACACCATATATTTT.

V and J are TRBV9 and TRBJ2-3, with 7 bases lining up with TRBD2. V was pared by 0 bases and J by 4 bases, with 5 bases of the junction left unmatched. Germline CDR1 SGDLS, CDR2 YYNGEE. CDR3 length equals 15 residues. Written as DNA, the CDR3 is TGTGCCAGCAGCGTAGAGCGGGATCTCGCAGATACGCAGTATTTT. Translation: CASSVERDLADTQYF.

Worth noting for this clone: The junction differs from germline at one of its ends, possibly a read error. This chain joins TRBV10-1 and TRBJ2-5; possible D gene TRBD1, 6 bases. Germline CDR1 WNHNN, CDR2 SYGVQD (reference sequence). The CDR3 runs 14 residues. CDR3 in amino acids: CASGDRDTGETQYF. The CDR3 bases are TGCGCCAGCGGTGACCGGGACACGGGGGAGACCCAGTACTTC.

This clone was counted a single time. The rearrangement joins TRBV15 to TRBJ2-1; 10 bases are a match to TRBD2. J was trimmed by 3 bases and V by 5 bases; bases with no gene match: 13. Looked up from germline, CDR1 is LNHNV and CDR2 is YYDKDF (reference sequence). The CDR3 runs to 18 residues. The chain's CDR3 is CATSPPTALAGVYNEQFF. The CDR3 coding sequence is TGTGCCACCAGCCCCCCGACGGCCCTAGCGGGAGTCTACAATGAGCAGTTCTTC.

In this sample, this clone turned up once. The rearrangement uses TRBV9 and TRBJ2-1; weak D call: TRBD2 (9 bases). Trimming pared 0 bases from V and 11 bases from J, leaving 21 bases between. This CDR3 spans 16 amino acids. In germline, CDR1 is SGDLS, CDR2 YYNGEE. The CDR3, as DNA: TGTGCCAGCAGCGTAGACGTGCTAGCGGGACAGGCACAGCAGTTCTTC. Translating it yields CASSVDVLAGQAQQFF.

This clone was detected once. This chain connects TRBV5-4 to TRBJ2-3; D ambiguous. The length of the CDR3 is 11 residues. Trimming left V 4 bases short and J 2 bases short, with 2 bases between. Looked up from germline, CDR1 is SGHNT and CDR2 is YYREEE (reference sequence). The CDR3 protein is CASSHTDTQYF. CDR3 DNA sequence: TGTGCCAGCAGCCACACAGATACGCAGTATTTT.

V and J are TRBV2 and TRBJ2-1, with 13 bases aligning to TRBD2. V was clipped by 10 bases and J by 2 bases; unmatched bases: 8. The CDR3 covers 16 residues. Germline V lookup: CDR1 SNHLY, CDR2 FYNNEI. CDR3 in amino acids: CATRTSGRGTYNEQFF. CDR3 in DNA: TGTGCCACCCGGACTAGCGGGAGAGGGACCTACAATGAGCAGTTCTTC.

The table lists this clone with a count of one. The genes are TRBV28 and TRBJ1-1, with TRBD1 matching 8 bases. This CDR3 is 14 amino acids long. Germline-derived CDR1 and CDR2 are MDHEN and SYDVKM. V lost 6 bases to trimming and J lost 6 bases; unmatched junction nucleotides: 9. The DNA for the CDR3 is TGTGCCAGCAGCCTCGGGACAGGTCACGCTGAAGCTTTCTTT. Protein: CASSLGTGHAEAFF.

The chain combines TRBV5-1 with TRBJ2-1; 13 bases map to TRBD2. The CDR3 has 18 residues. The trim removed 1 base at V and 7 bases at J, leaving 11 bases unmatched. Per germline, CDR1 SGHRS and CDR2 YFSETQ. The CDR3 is CASSLPGTSGKGVNEQFF. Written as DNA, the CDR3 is TGCGCCAGCAGCTTGCCCGGGACTAGCGGGAAGGGGGTGAATGAGCAGTTCTTC.

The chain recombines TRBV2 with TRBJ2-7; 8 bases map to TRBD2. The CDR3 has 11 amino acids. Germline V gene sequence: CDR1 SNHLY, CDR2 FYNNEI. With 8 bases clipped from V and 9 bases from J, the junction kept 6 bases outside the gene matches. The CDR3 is CASVGTSRQYF. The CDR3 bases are TGTGCCAGCGTGGGGACTAGTCGGCAGTACTTC. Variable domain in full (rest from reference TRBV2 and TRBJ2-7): EPEVTQTPSHQVTQMGQEVILRCVPISNHLYFYWYRQILGQKVEFLVSFYNNEISEKSEIFDDQFSVERPDGSNFTLKIRSTKLEDSAMYFCASVGTSRQYFGPGTRLTVT.

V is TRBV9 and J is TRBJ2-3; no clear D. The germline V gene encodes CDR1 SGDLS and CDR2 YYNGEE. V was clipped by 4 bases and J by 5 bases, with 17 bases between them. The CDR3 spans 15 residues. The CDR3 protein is CASSLFNLVGDTQYF. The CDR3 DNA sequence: TGTGCCAGCAGCTTATTTAACCTGGTGGGAGATACGCAGTATTTT.

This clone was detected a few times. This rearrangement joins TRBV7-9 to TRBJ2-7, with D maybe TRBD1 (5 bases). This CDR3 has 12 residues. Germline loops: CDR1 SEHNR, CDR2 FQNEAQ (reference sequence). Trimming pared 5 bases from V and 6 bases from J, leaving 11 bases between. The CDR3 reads CASSVRASEQYF. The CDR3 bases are TGTGCCAGCAGCGTCAGGGCAAGCGAGCAGTACTTC. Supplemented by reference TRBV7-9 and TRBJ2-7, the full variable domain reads DTGVSQNPRHKITKRGQNVTFRCDPISEHNRLYWYRQTLGQGPEFLTYFQNEAQLEKSRLLSDRFSAERPKGSFSTLEIQRTEQGDSAMYLCASSVRASEQYFGPGTRLTVT.

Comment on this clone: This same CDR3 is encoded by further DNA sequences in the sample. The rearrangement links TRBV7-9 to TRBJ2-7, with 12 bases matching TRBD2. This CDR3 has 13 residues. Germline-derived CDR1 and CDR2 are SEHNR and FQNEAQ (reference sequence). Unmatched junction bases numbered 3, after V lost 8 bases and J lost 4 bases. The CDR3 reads CASSTSGSYEQYF. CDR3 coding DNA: TGTGCCAGCTCGACTAGCGGGAGTTACGAGCAGTACTTC.

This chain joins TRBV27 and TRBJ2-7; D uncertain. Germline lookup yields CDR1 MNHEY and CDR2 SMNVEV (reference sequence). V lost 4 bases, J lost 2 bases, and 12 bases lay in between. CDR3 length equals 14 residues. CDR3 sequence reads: CASSYDSSTYEQYF. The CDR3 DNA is TGTGCCAGCAGTTACGACTCATCCACCTACGAGCAGTACTTC.

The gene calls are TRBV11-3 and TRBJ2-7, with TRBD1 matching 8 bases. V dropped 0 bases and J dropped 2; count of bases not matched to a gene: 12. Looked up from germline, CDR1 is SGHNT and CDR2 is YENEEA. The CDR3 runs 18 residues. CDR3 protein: CASSLDPPRTGQAYEQYF. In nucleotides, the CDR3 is TGTGCCAGCAGCTTAGATCCCCCCCGGACAGGGCAGGCCTACGAGCAGTACTTC.

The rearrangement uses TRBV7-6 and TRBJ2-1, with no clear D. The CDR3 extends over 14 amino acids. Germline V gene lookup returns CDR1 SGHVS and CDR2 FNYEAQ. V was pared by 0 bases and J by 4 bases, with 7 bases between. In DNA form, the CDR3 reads TGTGCCAGCAGCTTAGCAGAGACTTACAATGAGCAGTTCTTC. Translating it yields CASSLAETYNEQFF. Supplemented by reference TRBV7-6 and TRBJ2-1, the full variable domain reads GAGVSQSPRYKVTKRGQDVALRCDPISGHVSLYWYRQALGQGPEFLTYFNYEAQQDKSGLPNDRFSAERPEGSISTLTIQRTEQRDSAMYRCASSLAETYNEQFFGPGTRLTVL.

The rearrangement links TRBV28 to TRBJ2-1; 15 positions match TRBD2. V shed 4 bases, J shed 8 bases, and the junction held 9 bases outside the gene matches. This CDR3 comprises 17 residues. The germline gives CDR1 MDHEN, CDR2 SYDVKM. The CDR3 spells CASSSGLAGGNLDEQFF. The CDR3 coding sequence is TGTGCCAGCAGTTCGGGACTAGCGGGAGGAAATTTAGATGAGCAGTTCTTC.

In DNA form, the CDR3 reads TGTGCCAGCAGTTCAACGGGACAGGCCCTTTACTACGAGCAGTACTTC. It translates to CASSSTGQALYYEQYF. This sequence joins TRBV27 and TRBJ2-7; 8 nucleotides line up with TRBD1. V was clipped by 4 bases and J by 3 bases; unmatched bases: 11. This CDR3 is built from 16 residues. Per the germline V gene, CDR1 is MNHEY and CDR2 is SMNVEV (reference sequence).

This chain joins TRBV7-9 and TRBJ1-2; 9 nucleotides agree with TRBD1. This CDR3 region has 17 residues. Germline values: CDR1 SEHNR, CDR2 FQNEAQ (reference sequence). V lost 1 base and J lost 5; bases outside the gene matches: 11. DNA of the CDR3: TGTGCCAGCAGCTTAGAAGGGGGACAGGGATTCGAATATGGCTACACCTTC. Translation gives CASSLEGGQGFEYGYTF.

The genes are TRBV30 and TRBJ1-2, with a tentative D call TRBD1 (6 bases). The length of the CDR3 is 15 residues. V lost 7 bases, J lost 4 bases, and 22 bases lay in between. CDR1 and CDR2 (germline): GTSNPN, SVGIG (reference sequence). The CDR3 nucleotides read TGTGCCTTGGAAAGTCAACAGGGACCAGGCTATGGCTACACCTTC. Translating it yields CALESQQGPGYGYTF.

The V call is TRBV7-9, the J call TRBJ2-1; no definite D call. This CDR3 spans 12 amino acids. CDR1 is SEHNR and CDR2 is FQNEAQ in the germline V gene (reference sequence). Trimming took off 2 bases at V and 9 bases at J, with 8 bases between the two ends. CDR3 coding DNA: TGTGCCAGCAGCTTACCACTCGGTGAGCAGTTCTTC. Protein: CASSLPLGEQFF.